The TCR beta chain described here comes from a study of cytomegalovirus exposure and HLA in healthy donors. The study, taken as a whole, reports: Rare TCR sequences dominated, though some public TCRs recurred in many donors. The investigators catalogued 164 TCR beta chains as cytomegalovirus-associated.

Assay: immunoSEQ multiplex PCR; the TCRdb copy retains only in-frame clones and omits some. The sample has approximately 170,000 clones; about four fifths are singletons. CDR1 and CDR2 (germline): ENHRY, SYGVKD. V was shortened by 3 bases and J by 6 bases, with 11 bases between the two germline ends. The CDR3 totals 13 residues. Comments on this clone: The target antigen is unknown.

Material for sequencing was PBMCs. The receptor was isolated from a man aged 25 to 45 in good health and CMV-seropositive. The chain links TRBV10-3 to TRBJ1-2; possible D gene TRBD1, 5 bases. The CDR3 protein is CAISDGQGDGYTF. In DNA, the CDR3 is TGTGCCATCAGTGACGGTCAGGGCGATGGCTACACCTTC.